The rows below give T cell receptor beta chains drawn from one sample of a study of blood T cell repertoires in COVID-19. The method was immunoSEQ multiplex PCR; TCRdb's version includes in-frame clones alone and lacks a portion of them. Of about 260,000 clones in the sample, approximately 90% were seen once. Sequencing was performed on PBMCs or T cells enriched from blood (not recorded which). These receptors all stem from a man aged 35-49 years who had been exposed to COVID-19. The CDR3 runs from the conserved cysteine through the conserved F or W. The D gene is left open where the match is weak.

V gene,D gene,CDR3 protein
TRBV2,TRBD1,CASSSSQDRANYGYTF
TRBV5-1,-,CASSSGSGLYGYTF
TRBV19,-,CASSKLASGNTEAFF
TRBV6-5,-,CASSQQGEGGYTF
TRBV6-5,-,CASSRAGYGYTF
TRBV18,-,CASSDYRATEAFF
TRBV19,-,CASSIVRGGRTDTQYF
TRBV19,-,CASSIVLGTAQPQHF
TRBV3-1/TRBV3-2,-,CASSHGSPRGQYF
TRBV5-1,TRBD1,CASSLHKGGTGPQETQYF
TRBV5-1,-,CASSGDITGNTIYF
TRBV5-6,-,CASSLRPGVTYEQYF
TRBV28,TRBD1,CASSVIPGQGSNQPQHF
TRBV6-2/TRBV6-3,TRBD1,CASSPGQESSYEQYF
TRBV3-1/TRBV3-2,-,CASSLGLPNEQFF
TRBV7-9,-,CASSPPGQKYGYTF
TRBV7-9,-,CASSLAQGNEQFF